The text below deals with one TCR beta chain. The target antigen is unknown. This sample is part of a study of monozygotic twins with inflammatory bowel disease. Study-level findings and limits: Different subtypes (of T cells) could not be told apart from one another. IBD patients showed reduced TCRbeta diversity (inverse Simpson) versus healthy co-twins.

Used for each TCR library was roughly 3,700 ng of total RNA. After re-calling the 5' RACE reads, TCRdb lists one entry per CDR3 protein, DNA absent. This sample's table reports about 160,000 distinct CDR3 sequences. Sequencing used blood. The receptor's source is a human donor with ulcerative colitis or Crohn's disease, or a healthy co-twin of an affected twin (not recorded which).

The CDR3 region is CASSWWGTYEQYF. This chain joins TRBV7-9 and TRBJ2-7. The CDR3 has 13 amino acids. The germline V gene encodes CDR1 SEHNR and CDR2 FQNEAQ (reference sequence).